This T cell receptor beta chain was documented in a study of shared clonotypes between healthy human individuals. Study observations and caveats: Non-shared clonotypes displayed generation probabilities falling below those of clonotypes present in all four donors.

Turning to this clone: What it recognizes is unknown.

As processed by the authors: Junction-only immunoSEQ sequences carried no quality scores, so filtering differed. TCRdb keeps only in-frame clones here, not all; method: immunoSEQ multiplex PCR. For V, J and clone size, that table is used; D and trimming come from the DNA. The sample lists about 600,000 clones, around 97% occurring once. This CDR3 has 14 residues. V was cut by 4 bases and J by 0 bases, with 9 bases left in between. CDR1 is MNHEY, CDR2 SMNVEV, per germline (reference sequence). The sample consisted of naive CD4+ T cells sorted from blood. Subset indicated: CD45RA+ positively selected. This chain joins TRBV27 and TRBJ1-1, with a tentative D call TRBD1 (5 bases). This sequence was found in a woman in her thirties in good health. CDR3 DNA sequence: TGTGCCAGCAGTTGGGGACGGATGAACACTGAAGCTTTCTTT. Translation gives CASSWGRMNTEAFF.